The sequence of this TCR beta chain was determined in a study of blood T cell repertoires in COVID-19. The ends were cut back, 1 base at V and 4 bases at J, with 10 bases in the middle. The V gene's germline CDR1 is SEHNR and CDR2 FQNEAQ (reference sequence). The CDR3 totals 14 residues. Some clones are missing from TCRdb's copy, which holds only in-frame ones; the method was immunoSEQ multiplex PCR. The data hold some 97,000 clones, with 88% observed a single time. The sample consisted of peripheral blood. The chain employs TRBV7-9 and TRBJ1-2, with a possible D match to TRBD1 (6 bases). The receptor comes from a human donor in a cohort sampled during active COVID-19. The CDR3 nucleotides read TGTGCCAGCAGCTTAGTTGGCAGGGGCTATGGCTACACCTTC. It specifies CASSLVGRGYGYTF.